This T cell receptor beta chain was sequenced for a study of tumor and adjacent non-tumor tissue in lung cancer (dated by TCRdb to the late 2010s). Describing the broader study: Of the cohort, 11 to 12 patients had adenocarcinoma, 2 had squamous cell carcinoma and 1 had small cell lung cancer. The approximately 15 patients were aged about 31 to 85 years, included around ten men and 5 women, and had TNM stage I to III disease. A total of some 130,000,000 productive TCRbeta reads were generated by sequencing, corresponding to an average of about 4.2 million reads per sample. The study compared bulk TCRbeta repertoires from lung tumor tissue and matched distant non-tumor lung tissue of some 14 lung cancer patients. For each patient, one tumor sample and one normal lung sample were taken, giving some 33 paired specimens that underwent TCRbeta CDR3 sequencing.

Library preparation employed multiplex PCR. Instrument used: Illumina HiSeq 2500. TCRbeta libraries were constructed through three rounds of nested PCR with primers (Table S4) according to protocols modified from ARM-PCR. Before sequencing, PCR products of 200-500 bp were excised from the gel and purified with the QIAquick gel extraction kit. Per the authors' processing: Trimmomatic was used to clean the reads, FLASH merged the cleaned reads into complete CDR3 sequences, and MiTCR assigned the sequences to V(D)J germline segments. Clonal diversity was computed as the inverse Simpson's index with VDJtools. In-frame sequences without a premature stop codon were defined as productive reads. TCRdb handled the public reads itself, with Q25 trimming in fastp and clone calling in MiXCR, and kept productive beta chains. Under each unique CDR3 protein, matching rows form one entry showing the most common genes and DNA. TCRdb's processing, not the study's, gives the V and J calls here. Across this sample there are roughly 45,000 distinct CDR3 sequences, with roughly 60% seen only once. Of the sample, under 50% is held by the ten largest clones.

RNA was isolated from bulk, unsorted tissue, and RNA quality was assessed with a NanoDrop ND-1000 and an Agilent 2100. Normal lung samples were distant non-tumor tissue taken more than 3 cm from the tumor edge. Newly diagnosed lung cancer patients without prior chemotherapy who had been admitted for thoracic surgery in China between August and November 2014 were enrolled as donors. The study excluded patients who had received radiotherapy or chemotherapy before or who had another cancer at the same time. Surgical tissue pieces of about 1-2 cm3 were preserved in RNAlater solution and were kept at -80 degrees C until use. A distance of 15 bases separates the germline ends of V and J, which lose 6 bases and 3 bases respectively. Spanning cysteine to phenylalanine, the CDR3 consists of 14 amino acids. Only CDR3 DNA remains: 42 bases, in frame from the first base. From a lookup of the germline V gene, CDR1 and CDR2 are SQVTM and ANQGSEA.

Overall study results and their limits: Tumor tissue showed significantly higher TCR diversity (inverse Simpson) than normal lung tissue, at 431.37 vs 166.20 (P = 0.0075, Mann-Whitney U test). Neither the sequencing platform nor unique molecular identifiers are mentioned in the methods. TCR diversity was significantly higher in younger patients, and greater tumor TCR diversity was associated with shorter overall survival and shorter disease-free survival. The cohort had only about 15 patients, and the authors noted that larger samples and more detailed clinical data are needed. Peripheral blood was not sequenced, so blood TCRbeta repertoires in these lung cancer patients were not examined. A significantly larger cumulative share of the repertoire was made up by the top 100 clones in normal lung than in tumor tissue.

As to this clonotype: Which antigen it targets is not known. No base quality values were provided; no much bigger clone lies one nucleotide off.

The specimen sequenced was distant non-tumor lung tissue. The chain joins TRBV29-1 to TRBJ2-4, with TRBD1 tentatively as D gene (6 bases match). This receptor was identified in a man in his fifties with non-small cell lung cancer. Read as DNA, the sequence is TGCAGCGTCGACGCAGGGGTTGTCAAAAACATTCAGTACTTC. This codes for CSVDAGVVKNIQYF. With the rest looked up from the reference TRBV29-1 and TRBJ2-4 genes rather than sequenced, the full variable domain is SAVISQKPSRDICQRGTSLTIQCQVDSQVTMMFWYRQQPGQSLTLIATANQGSEATYESGFVIDKFPISRPNLTFSTLTVSNMSPEDSSIYLCSVDAGVVKNIQYFGAGTRLSVL.